The 6 T cell receptor beta chains below come from one sample, sequenced in a study of cytomegalovirus exposure and HLA in healthy donors. In the PCR, 60 Vbeta and 13 Jbeta primers were used. Method: immunoSEQ multiplex PCR; TCRdb's copy keeps in-frame clones and lacks some. The repertoire has under 200,000 clones, more than 60% of them found once; the top ten carry just under 5%. Sequenced sample: PBMCs. The receptors shown here come from a male donor in good health and CMV-seronegative.

This chain connects TRBV5-1 to TRBJ1-5; D perhaps matches TRBD1 (5 bases). This CDR3 contains 15 residues. The germline V gene has CDR1 SGHRS and CDR2 YFSETQ. V was shortened by 0 bases and J by 3 bases, with 10 bases between the two germline ends. The CDR3 bases are TGCGCCAGCAGCTTGGAGCAGGGTGTCAATCAGCCCCAGCATTTT. It is translated as CASSLEQGVNQPQHF.

The DNA for the CDR3 is TGTGCCTGGGGAGGTTACAGTAATTCACCCCTCCACTTT. Translated, it gives CAWGGYSNSPLHF. J is TRBJ1-6 and V is TRBV30; no reliable D call. Trimming stripped 5 bases from V and 6 bases from J, with 11 bases between. The CDR3 contains 13 residues. Germline assignment: CDR1 GTSNPN and CDR2 SVGIG (reference sequence). Variable domain in full (rest from reference TRBV30 and TRBJ1-6): SQTIHQWPATLVQPVGSPLSLECTVEGTSNPNLYWYRQAAGRGLQLLFYSVGIGQISSEVPQNLSASRPQDRQFILSSKKLLLSDSGFYLCAWGGYSNSPLHFGNGTRLTVT.

The chain carries TRBV30 and TRBJ1-3; 10 bases match TRBD1. With 2 bases clipped from V and 0 bases from J, the junction kept 4 bases outside the gene matches. The CDR3 length is 16 residues. CDR1 GTSNPN and CDR2 SVGIG come from the germline V gene (reference sequence). Here the CDR3 DNA reads TGTGCCTGGAGTCCCTGGGACAGGGGCTCTGGAAACACCATATATTTT. Protein product: CAWSPWDRGSGNTIYF. Looking up the rest from reference TRBV30 and TRBJ1-3 gives the full variable domain: SQTIHQWPATLVQPVGSPLSLECTVEGTSNPNLYWYRQAAGRGLQLLFYSVGIGQISSEVPQNLSASRPQDRQFILSSKKLLLSDSGFYLCAWSPWDRGSGNTIYFGEGSWLTVV.

V is TRBV15 and J is TRBJ2-5; TRBD2 agrees at 8 bases. V was clipped by 0 bases and J by 5 bases; unmatched bases: 2. CDR3 length equals 14 residues. Germline V gene sequence: CDR1 LNHNV, CDR2 YYDKDF (reference sequence). The CDR3 loop is CATSRDTGGETQYF. The CDR3, as DNA: TGTGCCACCAGCAGAGATACGGGGGGGGAGACCCAGTACTTC.

This clone was seen just once. CDR3: CASSEYSGGYNEQFF. The CDR3 DNA reads as TGTGCCAGTAGCGAATATAGCGGGGGCTACAATGAGCAGTTCTTC. The V and J genes are TRBV19 and TRBJ2-1, with 9 bases fitting TRBD2. The germline V gene encodes CDR1 LNHDA and CDR2 SQIVND (reference sequence). J was trimmed by 3 bases and V by 6 bases; bases with no gene match: 6. The CDR3 contains 15 residues.

V usage is TRBV30 and J usage is TRBJ2-7, with 8 nucleotides matching TRBD2. The CDR3 has 15 residues. The junction had 13 bases not matched to a gene; V was cut back by 3 bases and J by 6 bases. Germline lookup yields CDR1 GTSNPN and CDR2 SVGIG (reference sequence). This CDR3 is CAWRGSGGRSTEQYF. CDR3 coding DNA: TGTGCCTGGAGGGGCTCGGGCGGGAGGAGTACCGAGCAGTACTTC.